The 25 T cell receptor beta chains in this list originate from one sample, sequenced in a study of T cell responses to AZD1222 COVID-19 vaccine (dated by TCRdb to the early 2020s). Explained via the paper, the time point label denotes: baseline before first vaccination. Libraries were built with the immunoSEQ multiplex PCR assay. TCRdb carries this immuneACCESS record with in-frame sequences only. Its versions omit some clonotypes, under half of them owing to an unresolved V gene in the studies checked, with the rest unexplained. The sample table records over 140,000 clones. Of the sample, 2% to 2.5% falls within the top ten clones. The sample consisted of peripheral blood. The receptor set was obtained from an adult in good health.

The rearrangement uses TRBV5-1 and TRBJ2-7; 10 bases agree with TRBD2. The junction had 5 bases not matched to a gene; V was cut back by 3 bases and J by 2 bases. Looked up from germline, CDR1 is SGHRS and CDR2 is YFSETQ. The CDR3 is 15 residues long. CDR3 residues: CASSYTSGVTYEQYF. The CDR3 DNA reads as TGCGCCAGCAGCTACACTAGCGGGGTGACCTACGAGCAGTACTTC.

The V call is TRBV3-1 (or the pseudogene TRBV3-2), the J call TRBJ1-3, with 7 bases aligning to TRBD1. The CDR3 is 16 residues long. V lost 1 base and J lost 0; bases outside the gene matches: 3. Germline-derived CDR1 and CDR2 are LGHDT and YNNKEL (reference sequence). CDR3 sequence: CASSQGQGGSGNTIYF. CDR3 in DNA: TGTGCCAGCAGCCAAGGACAGGGCGGCTCTGGAAACACCATATATTTT.

The rearrangement uses TRBV25-1 and TRBJ2-1; 7 nucleotides match TRBD2. V gave up 1 base and J gave up 4 bases; unmatched junction bases: 1. Germline CDR1 reads MGHDK; CDR2 reads SYGVNS. This CDR3 has 14 residues. In DNA, the CDR3 is TGTGCCAGCAGTGAATGGGGGGGTTACAATGAGCAGTTCTTC. Protein product: CASSEWGGYNEQFF.

For the CDR3, the DNA is TGTGCCAGCAGCTTGCAGGGCAGGGTCCAAGAGACCCAGTACTTC. Amino acids: CASSLQGRVQETQYF. The rearrangement links TRBV5-6 to TRBJ2-5, with a tentative D call TRBD1 (5 bases). The germline V gene encodes CDR1 SGHDT and CDR2 YYEEEE. V lost 1 base and J lost 1, with 11 bases in between. This CDR3 contains 15 residues.

CDR3 in DNA: TGTGCCAGCAGTGGGGGACACGGCGAAAAACTGTTTTTT. Translated: CASSGGHGEKLFF. The genes are TRBV2 and TRBJ1-4; a weak D match, TRBD1 (6 bases). The CDR3 has 13 amino acids. Trimming shortened V by 4 bases and J by 8 bases, and 11 bases separated the two germline ends. Per the germline V gene, CDR1 is SNHLY and CDR2 is FYNNEI.

CDR3 protein: CAHYQGQAYGYTF. The CDR3 coding sequence is TGTGCCCATTACCAAGGACAGGCCTATGGCTACACCTTC. V usage is TRBV30 and J usage is TRBJ1-2, with TRBD1 matching over 7 bases. Germline trimming cut 8 bases from V and 4 bases from J; bases unmatched to any gene: 10. Germline V lookup: CDR1 GTSNPN, CDR2 SVGIG (reference sequence). The CDR3 is 13 residues long.

The genes are TRBV9 and TRBJ1-1, with D hard to call. Germline CDR1 and CDR2: SGDLS and YYNGEE. Trimming took off 0 bases at V and 7 bases at J, with 22 bases between the two ends. CDR3 length: 17 amino acids. This CDR3 is CASSVAWTRPGEGEAFF. CDR3 DNA: TGTGCCAGCAGCGTAGCTTGGACCCGTCCTGGAGAGGGTGAAGCTTTCTTT.

This rearrangement joins TRBV5-4 to TRBJ2-1; 8 nucleotides line up with TRBD2. V gave up 0 bases and J gave up 0 bases; unmatched junction bases: 2. Germline values: CDR1 SGHNT, CDR2 YYREEE (reference sequence). The CDR3 contains 16 residues. The CDR3 nucleotides read TGTGCCAGCAGCTTGGGCGGGGGGAGCTCCTACAATGAGCAGTTCTTC. Its translation is CASSLGGGSSYNEQFF.

The J gene is TRBJ2-7, the V gene TRBV2; D could derive from TRBD1 or TRBD2 (5 bases each). This CDR3 is 13 amino acids long. Trimming left V 7 bases short and J 3 bases short, with 13 bases between. Germline V gene sequence: CDR1 SNHLY, CDR2 FYNNEI. The DNA of the CDR3 is TGTGCCAGCATGAGGGACGGTTTCTACGAGCAGTACTTC. This sequence encodes CASMRDGFYEQYF. Full variable domain (rest looked up from reference TRBV2 and TRBJ2-7): EPEVTQTPSHQVTQMGQEVILRCVPISNHLYFYWYRQILGQKVEFLVSFYNNEISEKSEIFDDQFSVERPDGSNFTLKIRSTKLEDSAMYFCASMRDGFYEQYFGPGTRLTVT.

The chain links TRBV6-6 to TRBJ2-3; no reliable D call. V lost 2 bases and J 3 bases, leaving 9 bases between the germline ends. This CDR3 spans 14 amino acids. CDR1 MNHNY and CDR2 SVGAGI come from the germline V gene (reference sequence). The CDR3 reads CASSYGSRTDTQYF. CDR3 in DNA: TGTGCCAGCAGTTACGGTTCGAGAACAGATACGCAGTATTTT.

The chain is built from TRBV19 and TRBJ1-4; a weak D match, TRBD1 (5 bases). Germline loops: CDR1 LNHDA, CDR2 SQIVND (reference sequence). The CDR3 is made up of 15 amino acids. V lost 5 bases and J lost 7, with 17 bases in between. The CDR3 DNA is TGTGCCAGTAGTGGCTACGGGGCCGGGCGTGAAAAACTGTTTTTT. Translating gives CASSGYGAGREKLFF.

The chain couples TRBV2 to TRBJ1-1; no firm D call. Trimming stripped 7 bases from V and 1 base from J, with 10 bases between. The CDR3 covers 13 residues. Germline V CDR1 and CDR2: SNHLY, FYNNEI. The CDR3 DNA sequence: TGTGCCAGCACCAAAAACGGGAACACTGAAGCTTTCTTT. This gives the protein CASTKNGNTEAFF. The entire variable domain, with the rest obtained from reference TRBV2 and TRBJ1-1, is as follows: EPEVTQTPSHQVTQMGQEVILRCVPISNHLYFYWYRQILGQKVEFLVSFYNNEISEKSEIFDDQFSVERPDGSNFTLKIRSTKLEDSAMYFCASTKNGNTEAFFGQGTRLTVV.

The CDR3 here is CAISPVSYEQYF. Written as DNA, the CDR3 is TGTGCCATCAGCCCAGTATCCTACGAGCAGTACTTC. V is TRBV10-3 and J is TRBJ2-7, with D unresolved. This CDR3 region has 12 residues. With 6 bases removed from V and 1 base from J, the gap between germline ends came to 7 bases. The germline V gene encodes CDR1 ENHRY and CDR2 SYGVKD.

The chain is built from TRBV15 and TRBJ1-5, with a tentative D call TRBD1 (6 bases). Looked up from germline, CDR1 is LNHNV and CDR2 is YYDKDF (reference sequence). The CDR3 loop spans 15 amino acids. CDR3 region: CATGRDTDSNQPQHF. CDR3 sequence (DNA): TGTGCTACGGGCAGGGACACCGATAGCAATCAGCCCCAGCATTTT.

The chain has TRBV10-3 and TRBJ2-3, with TRBD2 identical over 11 bases. The germline V gene has CDR1 ENHRY and CDR2 SYGVKD. Losses at the gene ends were 4 bases for V and 4 bases for J; bases not matched to a gene: 1. CDR3 length: 14 residues. The CDR3 coding sequence is TGTGCCATCAGTGGTAGCGGGGGGGCAGATACGCAGTATTTT. Its protein is CAISGSGGADTQYF.

Here the CDR3 DNA reads TGTGCCAGCAGTCCTCAGGGTACACGGACTGAAGCTTTCTTT. It translates to CASSPQGTRTEAFF. The V and J genes are TRBV6-5 and TRBJ1-1; D possibly corresponds to TRBD1 (5 bases). Germline values: CDR1 MNHEY, CDR2 SVGAGI. This CDR3 has 14 amino acids. The ends were cut back, 5 bases at V and 5 bases at J, with 15 bases in the middle.

J is TRBJ1-4 and V is TRBV7-2; a possible D gene is TRBD1 (5 bases). Trimming pared 2 bases from V and 2 bases from J, leaving 15 bases between. Germline assignment: CDR1 SGHTA and CDR2 FQGNSA. This CDR3 is built from 17 residues. The CDR3 nucleotides read TGTGCCAGCAGCTTAAACCCACCGGGGGTCACTAATGAAAAACTGTTTTTT. Translating it yields CASSLNPPGVTNEKLFF.

The chain has TRBV7-3 and TRBJ1-1; D gene ambiguous. Germline CDR1 reads SGHTA; CDR2 reads FQGTGA. The CDR3 has 13 amino acids. V gave up 2 bases and J gave up 0 bases, with 4 bases separating them. Here the CDR3 reads CASSLGMNTEAFF. CDR3 nucleotide sequence: TGTGCCAGCAGCTTAGGCATGAACACTGAAGCTTTCTTT.

The chain carries TRBV15 and TRBJ1-2; 9 bases fit TRBD1. The germline gives CDR1 LNHNV, CDR2 YYDKDF (reference sequence). The CDR3 has 15 amino acids. Trimming took 5 bases from V and 4 from J; bases not matched to a gene: 8. The CDR3 protein is CATSAPGQGLYGYTF. The CDR3 nucleotides read TGTGCCACCAGCGCACCGGGACAGGGACTCTATGGCTACACCTTC.

The V gene is TRBV7-8, the J gene TRBJ2-1; the D is unclear. There are 13 residues in the CDR3. Germline loops: CDR1 SGHVS, CDR2 FQNEAQ. Between the trimmed V and J ends, which lost 7 bases and 6 bases, there was a span of 13 bases. CDR3 protein: CASTRPLRNEQFF. DNA for the CDR3: TGTGCCAGCACCCGTCCCCTGCGCAATGAGCAGTTCTTC.

The genes are TRBV27 and TRBJ1-6; 7 nucleotides line up with TRBD1. The J segment lost 9 bases and the V segment lost 4 bases, leaving 9 bases of the junction unmatched. The CDR3 covers 15 residues. Looked up from germline, CDR1 is MNHEY and CDR2 is SMNVEV (reference sequence). Here the CDR3 reads CASSSLGNRGSPLHF. CDR3 DNA sequence: TGTGCCAGCAGTTCCCTGGGGAACAGGGGTTCACCCCTCCACTTT.

This chain connects TRBV5-1 to TRBJ1-2, with D unclear. Trimming removed 4 bases at V and 4 bases at J, with 11 bases between. The CDR3 runs to 13 residues. In germline, CDR1 is SGHRS, CDR2 YFSETQ. In nucleotides, the CDR3 is TGCGCCAGCAGCCCAGACACACGCTATGGCTACACCTTC. Its protein is CASSPDTRYGYTF.

The chain joins TRBV10-2 to TRBJ1-1; 8 bases map to TRBD1. Germline V gene data show CDR1 as WSHSY and CDR2 as SAAADI. The CDR3 is made up of 17 amino acids. V was clipped by 0 bases and J by 3 bases; unmatched bases: 9. This chain's CDR3 is CASSESMDREWDTEAFF. The CDR3 nucleotides read TGCGCCAGCAGTGAGTCGATGGACAGGGAATGGGACACTGAAGCTTTCTTT.

The chain has TRBV11-1 and TRBJ1-2; D is uncertain. In germline, CDR1 is SGHAT, CDR2 FQDESV (reference sequence). V dropped 1 base and J dropped 1 base, with 10 bases sitting between them. The length of the CDR3 is 15 residues. The CDR3 reads CASSLEDHVNYGYTF. The CDR3 nucleotides read TGTGCCAGCAGCTTAGAGGACCATGTTAACTATGGCTACACCTTC. Variable domain in full (rest from reference TRBV11-1 and TRBJ1-2): EAEVAQSPRYKITEKSQAVAFWCDPISGHATLYWYRQILGQGPELLVQFQDESVVDDSQLPKDRFSAERLKGVDSTLKIQPAELGDSAMYLCASSLEDHVNYGYTFGSGTRLTVV.

J is TRBJ2-7 and V is TRBV6-6, with 8 nucleotides matching TRBD2. CDR1 is MNHNY and CDR2 is SVGAGI in the germline V gene (reference sequence). CDR3 length equals 13 residues. V shed 7 bases and J 0 bases; nucleotides not matched to a gene: 2. The CDR3 nucleotides are TGTGCCAGCACGGCGGGGGGCTCCTACGAGCAGTACTTC. The encoded protein is CASTAGGSYEQYF.